This TCR beta chain was sequenced during a study of T cell responses to AZD1222 COVID-19 vaccine. The CDR3 is 12 residues long. V was cut by 0 bases and J by 8 bases, with 6 bases left in between. To note about this clone: As yet, its antigen is unknown.

Sequencing was performed with immunoSEQ multiplex PCR; in TCRdb, only in-frame clones are kept and a portion is missing. The sample lists approximately 140,000 clones, around nine tenths occurring once. Study-wide results and caveats: In the spike-specific TCR repertoire, nearly half reportedly target unmutated variant regions.

Specimen: peripheral blood, collected 28 days after the second AZD1222 dose. The origin of this receptor is an adult who received the AZD1222 COVID-19 vaccine. This chain connects TRBV12-3 or TRBV12-4 to TRBJ2-3; no reliable D call. Written as DNA, the CDR3 is TGTGCCAGCAGTTTAGCGGAAACTACGCAGTATTTT. Translation gives CASSLAETTQYF.